This TCR beta chain was recovered during a study of T-cell reconstitution after alpha-beta-depleted transplantation in children. CDR3 size: 14 residues. V was trimmed by 3 bases and J by 2 bases, leaving 8 bases between them. Germline CDR1 SEHNR, CDR2 FQNEAQ (reference sequence). Library preparation (for TCRbeta) was performed with unique molecular identifiers. Each CDR3 protein gets one entry after TCRdb re-called the PCR reads with MiXCR. This table holds about 200,000 distinct CDR3 sequences, roughly 6.6% found once. Study conclusions and caveats: Recipient T cells and thymic progenitors that survived gave rise to the high TCRbeta diversity observed at day 60 in some patients. Expanded graft clones, several hundred of them, were reportedly the source of alpha-beta T cells about two months after transplant. A year had passed since transplant, and T-cell counts and diversity by then came mostly from newly produced T cells.

This clonotype showed up many times. Its antigen remains unknown. Sequencing used PBMCs, obtained before TCRalphabeta/CD19-depleted stem cell transplant. The rearrangement uses TRBV7-9 and TRBJ1-5; no clear D. This receptor was taken from a boy aged 2 to 9 with acute lymphoblastic leukemia, due to receive a stem cell transplant. The CDR3 protein is CASSFSTGNQPQHF. DNA for the CDR3: TGTGCCAGCAGCTTCTCGACGGGCAATCAGCCCCAGCATTTT.